The present T cell receptor beta chain was sequenced within a study of cytomegalovirus exposure and HLA in healthy donors. Produced via immunoSEQ multiplex PCR; TCRdb's table is partial and in-frame only. The sample yields approximately 200,000 clones, around 80% seen once. CDR1 is MDHEN and CDR2 is SYDVKM in the germline V gene. V lost 3 bases, J lost 2 bases, and 7 bases stayed unmatched. The CDR3 runs to 17 residues. Study conclusions and caveats: Generally TCR sequences proved uncommon, though certain public TCRs appeared in numerous donors.

In the case of this clone: Its specificity is unknown.

The rearrangement joins TRBV28 to TRBJ1-2, with 12 bases matching TRBD1. This clonotype was obtained from a woman aged 25 to 39 in good health and CMV-seronegative. The source material was PBMCs. The CDR3 region is CASSLGQGASRNYGYTF. The CDR3 DNA sequence: TGTGCCAGCAGTTTGGGACAGGGGGCAAGCAGGAACTATGGCTACACCTTC.